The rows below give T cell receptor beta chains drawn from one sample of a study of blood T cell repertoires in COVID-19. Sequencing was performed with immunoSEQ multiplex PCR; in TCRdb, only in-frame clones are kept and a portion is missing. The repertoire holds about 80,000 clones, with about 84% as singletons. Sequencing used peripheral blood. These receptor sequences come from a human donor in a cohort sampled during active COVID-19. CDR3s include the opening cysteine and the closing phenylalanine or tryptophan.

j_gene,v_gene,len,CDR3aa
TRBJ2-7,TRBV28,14,CASSPPRGENEQYF
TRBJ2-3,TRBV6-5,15,CASSSGQPSTDTQYF
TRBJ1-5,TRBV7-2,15,CASSSAGGRYQPQHF
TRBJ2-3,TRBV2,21,CASSDALGAGARLGSPDTQYF
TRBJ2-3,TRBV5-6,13,CASSFSSTDTQYF
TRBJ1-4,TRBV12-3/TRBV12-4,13,CASRLREGGKLFF
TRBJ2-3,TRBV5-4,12,CASSLAESTQYF
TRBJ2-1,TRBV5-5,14,CASSPGTSNNEQFF
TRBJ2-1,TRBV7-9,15,CASSHTLSSYNEQFF
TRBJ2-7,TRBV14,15,CASSEQGGIWEKQYF
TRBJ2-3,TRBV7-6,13,CASSLVSTDTQYF
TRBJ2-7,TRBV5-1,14,CASSLETTTYEQYF
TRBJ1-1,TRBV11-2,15,CASSRGGGRYTEAFF
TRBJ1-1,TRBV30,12,CAWNRGGTEAFF
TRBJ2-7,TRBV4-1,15,CASSQTDRSSYEQYF
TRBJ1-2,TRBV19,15,CASSMAQGVWDGYTF
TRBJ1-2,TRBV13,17,CASSLEVGGEVDYGYTF
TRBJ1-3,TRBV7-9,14,CASSSDRGGNTIYF
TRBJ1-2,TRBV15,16,CATSRDYRTDNYGYTF
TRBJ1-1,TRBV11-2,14,CASSRERVNTEAFF
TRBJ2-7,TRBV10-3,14,CAISGTGTRVEQYF
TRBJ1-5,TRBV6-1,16,CASSGREGLGGQPQHF
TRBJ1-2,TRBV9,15,CASSVDGAALDGYTF
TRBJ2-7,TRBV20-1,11,CSARSGHEQYF
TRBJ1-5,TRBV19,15,CASSIKQGYNQPQHF
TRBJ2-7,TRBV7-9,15,CASSGILAGRYEQYF
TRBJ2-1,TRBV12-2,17,CASRFPLVRGAYNEQFF
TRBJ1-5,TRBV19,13,CASRQDRDQPQHF